These 4 T cell receptor beta chains came from one sample sequenced in a study of T cell repertoires in cytomegalovirus infection. Antigen specificity for these receptors is unknown. TCRdb reprocessed the reads via MiXCR and lists one record per CDR3 protein. The profile shows around 540,000 distinct CDR3 sequences, about 33% of them singletons. The sequences come from cultured PBMCs, collected from culture after CMV antigen stimulation. These receptors came from a human donor in good health (CMV status not recorded). Some clones in this sample may be carry-over from other donors' samples.

The chain couples TRBV12-3 or TRBV12-4 to TRBJ1-1; D uncertain. Trimming removed 8 bases from V and 5 bases from J, with 12 bases in between. CDR3 length: 12 amino acids. The CDR3 nucleotides are TGTGCCAGCGCTTACACCGCAACTGAAGCTTTCTTT. Translated: CASAYTATEAFF.

The rearrangement links TRBV7-9 to TRBJ2-1; no clear D. Germline V gives CDR1 SEHNR, CDR2 FQNEAQ (reference sequence). This CDR3 contains 14 residues. Trimming pared 8 bases from V and 0 bases from J, leaving 11 bases between. The CDR3, as DNA: TGTGCCAGCGGTAATCGAAGCTCCTACAATGAGCAGTTCTTC. Protein product: CASGNRSSYNEQFF.

As for this clonotype: A much bigger clone sits one base away, suggesting this may be a read error. This chain links TRBV7-4 with TRBJ2-1, with 10 bases identical to TRBD2. Unmatched junction bases numbered 5, after V lost 4 bases and J lost 2 bases. This CDR3 has 16 residues. Germline CDR1 reads SGHVT; CDR2 reads SQSDAQ. The DNA for the CDR3 is TGTGCCAGCAGCTCTGGACTAGCGGTCCCCTACAATGAGCAGTTCTTC. It encodes CASSSGLAVPYNEQFF.

Many counts were recorded for this clonotype. The CDR3 bases are TGTGCCAGCAGCCTAACAGTGTCCGAGCAGTACTTC. This translates into CASSLTVSEQYF. This chain links TRBV7-8 with TRBJ2-7; D remains unclear. V was clipped by 5 bases and J by 6 bases, with 11 bases between them. The length of the CDR3 is 12 residues. CDR1 and CDR2 (germline): SGHVS, FQNEAQ.